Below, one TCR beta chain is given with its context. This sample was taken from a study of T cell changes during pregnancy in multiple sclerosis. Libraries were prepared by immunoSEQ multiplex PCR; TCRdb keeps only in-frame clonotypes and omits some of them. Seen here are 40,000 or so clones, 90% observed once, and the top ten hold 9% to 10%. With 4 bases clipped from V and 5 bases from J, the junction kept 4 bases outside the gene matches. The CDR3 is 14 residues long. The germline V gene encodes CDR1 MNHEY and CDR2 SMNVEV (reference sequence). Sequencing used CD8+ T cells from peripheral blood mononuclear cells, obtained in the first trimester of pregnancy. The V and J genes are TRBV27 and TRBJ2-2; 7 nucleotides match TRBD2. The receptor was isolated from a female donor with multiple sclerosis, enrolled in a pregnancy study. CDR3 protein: CASSSIGGTGELFF. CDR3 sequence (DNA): TGTGCCAGCAGTTCTATCGGGGGGACCGGGGAGCTGTTTTTT.